This section outlines one T cell receptor (beta chain) sequence together with its context. Authors' data handling: Nucleated cell counts were estimated from reference gene primer amplification. Only in-frame clones appear in the TCRdb table, and some are missing; sequencing was by immunoSEQ multiplex PCR. V and J calls and clone size are given by that table; D and trimming were obtained from the DNA. The sample records roughly 200,000 clones, about 85% being singletons. Germline assignment: CDR1 SGHTA and CDR2 FQGNSA. This CDR3 is 13 amino acids long. V lost 5 bases, J lost 2 bases, and 1 base stayed unmatched. This record belongs to a study of blood T cell repertoires in COVID-19. Study information: Donors in the United States, Italy and Spain gave samples during acute or convalescent COVID-19. T cells, B-cell-depleted T cells, or PBMCs provided the cDNA or gDNA that served as material.

This TCR was sampled from an elderly woman with acute or convalescent COVID-19. V usage is TRBV7-2 and J usage is TRBJ2-3; 7 bases are a match to TRBD2. The material sequenced was peripheral blood. The CDR3 DNA is TGTGCCAGCAGCAGCGGGGACACAGATACGCAGTATTTT. Translating it yields CASSSGDTDTQYF.